Presented here are 5 T cell receptor beta chains from one specimen sequenced in a study of T cell responses to AZD1222 COVID-19 vaccine. Assay used: immunoSEQ multiplex PCR; TCRdb lists only in-frame clones, some missing. The data show some 92,000 clones, roughly nine tenths seen once. Source: peripheral blood, taken on day 0 of AZD1222 vaccination. These receptors were taken from an adult in good health.

V is TRBV5-6 and J is TRBJ2-1; TRBD2 aligns across 13 bases. V shed 0 bases and J 12 bases; nucleotides not matched to a gene: 3. CDR1 and CDR2 (germline): SGHDT, YYEEEE. There are 14 residues in the CDR3. CDR3 coding DNA: TGTGCCAGCAGCTTGGGACTAGCGGGGGGCGTGCAGTTCTTC. This gives the protein CASSLGLAGGVQFF.

V usage is TRBV9 and J usage is TRBJ1-2; 7 bases align to TRBD1. Per germline, CDR1 SGDLS and CDR2 YYNGEE. The CDR3 loop spans 16 amino acids. The junction had 15 bases not matched to a gene; V was cut back by 4 bases and J by 6 bases. As DNA, the CDR3 is TGTGCCAGCAGCTCCCCCCAGGGGGAGGTCGAACATGGCTACACCTTC. Protein sequence: CASSSPQGEVEHGYTF.

This chain joins TRBV28 and TRBJ1-1; no clear D. From germline, CDR1 is MDHEN and CDR2 SYDVKM. V dropped 7 bases and J dropped 5 bases, with 20 bases sitting between them. There are 15 residues in the CDR3. The DNA for the CDR3 is TGTGCCAGCACCACGGGAGGAGAAGGGCTGACTGAAGCTTTCTTT. It is translated as CASTTGGEGLTEAFF. The full variable domain, in which reference TRBV28 and TRBJ1-1 provide the parts outside the CDR3, is DVKVTQSSRYLVKRTGEKVFLECVQDMDHENMFWYRQDPGLGLRLIYFSYDVKMKEKGDIPEGYSVSREKKERFSLILESASTNQTSMYLCASTTGGEGLTEAFFGQGTRLTVV.

This chain connects TRBV6-4 to TRBJ2-1; 7 nucleotides match TRBD1. V trimming: 0 bases; J trimming: 11 bases; junction bases outside the gene matches: 4. The CDR3 extends over 13 amino acids. Germline V gene sequence: CDR1 MRHNA, CDR2 SNTAGT. CDR3 coding DNA: TGTGCCAGCAGTGACTCTGGGACAGAACAGCAGTTCTTC. This encodes CASSDSGTEQQFF.

The J gene is TRBJ2-1, the V gene TRBV6-6, with 7 bases that match TRBD2. This CDR3 has 15 residues. Trimming at V came to 1 base and at J to 4 bases, leaving 4 bases not matched to a gene. In germline, CDR1 is MNHNY, CDR2 SVGAGI (reference sequence). Here the CDR3 reads CASSYLASGYNEQFF. CDR3 in DNA: TGTGCCAGCAGTTACTTAGCTAGCGGTTACAATGAGCAGTTCTTC.